These 28 T cell receptor beta chains originate from one sample sequenced in a study of tumor-infiltrating lymphocytes in primary liver carcinoma listed by TCRdb under 2017. For sequencing, an Illumina HiSeq 2500 was employed. Using a constant-region primer and ProtoScript II reverse transcriptase, TCRbeta-specific cDNA was reverse-transcribed from about 0.45 ug total RNA. Three nested multiplex PCR rounds, following a slightly modified ARM-PCR procedure, were used to build the TCRbeta libraries. Multiplex TRBV1-TRBV30 forward primers and a Cbeta reverse primer were used in the first two PCR rounds, each of which was run for around 9 cycles. The public reads were reanalyzed by TCRdb: fastp trimming at Q25, MiXCR alignment, in-frame beta chains only. Entries that share a CDR3 protein sequence are merged under the most common genes and DNA. The table for this sample lists tens of thousands of distinct CDR3 sequences; about 73% of them were counted only once. About 18% of the sample is in the top ten clones.

Without any cell sorting, total RNA and DNA were co-extracted from about 21-30 mg of bulk tissue using the AllPrep DNA/RNA mini kit. The material sequenced was liver tumor tissue from sampling region 2. Taken with the paper, the label for cell subset or site translates to: tumor region T2, inferior pole. These receptors came from a man in his forties with primary liver carcinoma and hepatitis B virus infection.

The CDR3 DNA follows: TGCGCCAGCAGTCACGCTAACACCGGGGAGCCATTTTTT. This encodes CASSHANTGEPFF. The chain couples TRBV5-1 to TRBJ2-2, with D perhaps matching TRBD2 (5 bases). From germline, CDR1 is SGHRS and CDR2 YFSETQ. Trimming stripped 5 bases from V and 17 bases from J, with 22 bases between. The CDR3 length is 13 residues.

As to this clonotype: The junction departs from germline at one end; a sequencing error may be responsible. J is TRBJ2-7 and V is TRBV5-1, with TRBD1 identical over 7 bases. CDR1 and CDR2 from the germline V gene are SGHRS and YFSETQ. The CDR3 runs to 14 residues. The CDR3 DNA sequence: TGCGCCAGCAACTTGGCAGGGGGTGAATCCGAGCAGTACTTT. Amino acids: CASNLAGGESEQYF.

In its sample, this clonotype was seen a few times. The conserved phenylalanine or tryptophan is not found at the CDR3 terminus, so this likely reflects a read error. The J gene is TRBJ2-7, the V gene TRBV4-1; the D is unclear. Looked up from germline, CDR1 is MGHRA and CDR2 is YSYEKL. V lost 3 bases to trimming and J lost 4 bases, with 10 bases between them. The CDR3 is 13 residues long. CDR3 coding DNA: TGCGCCAGCAGCCAGGGTTACGGGTACGAGCAGTACCTC. It is translated as CASSQGYGYEQYL.

This clonotype occurred many times. A much more abundant neighbour one base away suggests this may be a read error. The CDR3 end shows no conserved phenylalanine or tryptophan, and so a read error is likely. The chain has TRBV5-1 and TRBJ2-1; 10 bases fit TRBD2. The CDR3 has 15 residues. After removal of 4 bases from V and 1 base from J, the junction contained 2 bases not matched to a gene. Germline V gene data show CDR1 as SGHRS and CDR2 as YFSETQ. The CDR3 coding sequence is TGCGCCAGCAGCCGGACTAGCGGTTCCTACAATGAGCAGTTCCTC. Translation: CASSRTSGSYNEQFL.

This clonotype was recorded at least ten times. The gene calls are TRBV7-9 and TRBJ2-7; possibly TRBD2 for D (6 bases). The CDR3 totals 14 residues. Germline loops: CDR1 SEHNR, CDR2 FQNEAQ (reference sequence). Between the trimmed V and J ends, which lost 4 bases and 0 bases, there was a span of 10 bases. The CDR3 DNA is TGTGCCAGCAGCTCTAGCGCCGTCTCCTACGAGCAGTACTTC. Translating it yields CASSSSAVSYEQYF.

Comments on this clonotype: The junction departs from germline at one end; a sequencing error may be responsible. CDR3 DNA sequence: TGTGCCAGCAACCGCGACCAGTCCTTCACAGATACACAGTATTTT. Protein product: CASNRDQSFTDTQYF. The chain is built from TRBV12-3 or TRBV12-4 and TRBJ2-3; D ambiguous. The CDR3 totals 15 residues.

Notes on this clonotype: An end of the junction differs from the germline gene, which may be a read error. This sequence joins TRBV29-1 and TRBJ1-1; D uncertain. The germline V gene has CDR1 SQVTM and CDR2 ANQGSEA. This CDR3 region has 15 residues. The CDR3 here is CSVGAGWEMNTEVFF. The CDR3 DNA is TGCAGCGTTGGAGCGGGGTGGGAAATGAACACTGAAGTTTTCTTT.

This clonotype has a single count. Sequence at one end of the junction differs from germline and may be a read error. This chain connects TRBV14 to TRBJ2-7; possibly TRBD2 for D (5 bases). The CDR3 runs 14 residues. Germline lookup yields CDR1 SGHDN and CDR2 FVKESK. CDR3 coding DNA: TGTGCCAGCAGCCAAGCGGGGTTCGCCTATGAGCAGTACTTC. Protein sequence: CASSQAGFAYEQYF.

To note about this clonotype: The junction departs from the called germline gene at one end, perhaps through a read error. The chain uses TRBV29-1 and TRBJ2-1, with 7 positions matching TRBD1. Germline CDR1 is SQVTM and CDR2 is ANQGSEA. The CDR3 has 14 residues. CDR3 region: CSVRDRSAYNERFF. The CDR3 coding sequence is TGCAGCGTCAGGGACAGAAGCGCCTATAATGAGCGGTTCTTC.

This sequence joins TRBV5-6 and TRBJ1-5, with unresolved D. The germline CDR1 and CDR2 sequences are SGHDT and YYEEEE. This CDR3 is 12 amino acids long. The CDR3 DNA is TGTACCGGCAGCTTGGTGGATCAGCCCCAGCATTTT. This encodes CTGSLVDQPQHF.

On this clonotype: Mismatch with germline at one junction end may stem from a read error. This chain connects TRBV5-4 to TRBJ1-1; D is undetermined. The germline V gene encodes CDR1 SGHNT and CDR2 YYREEE (reference sequence). The CDR3 covers 15 residues. This chain's CDR3 is CASSVGSALSTEAFF. For the CDR3, the DNA is TGTGCTAGCAGCGTGGGCAGTGCGTTGAGCACTGAAGCTTTCTTT.

This clonotype was observed a single time. At one boundary the junction diverges from the germline segment, which might be a read error. The chain couples TRBV10-3 to TRBJ2-2; 8 bases match TRBD2. Germline lookup yields CDR1 ENHRY and CDR2 SYGVKD. This CDR3 spans 19 amino acids. CDR3 DNA sequence: TGTGCCATCAGTGACCCGGAGGGAGCGGGAGCCATGAACACCGGGGAGCCGTTTTTT. It is translated as CAISDPEGAGAMNTGEPFF.

This clonotype was seen only once. The junction shows a germline mismatch at one end, possibly a read error. The gene calls are TRBV29-1 and TRBJ2-5, with D perhaps TRBD1 (6 bases). The V gene's germline CDR1 is SQVTM and CDR2 ANQGSEA. This CDR3 has 14 residues. The CDR3 nucleotides are TGCAGCTTTAGGACAGCATCATGTCAAGAGACCCAGAACTTC. Translation: CSFRTASCQETQNF.

Comment on this clonotype: A read error may produce the germline difference seen at one junction end. The CDR3 DNA follows: TGCTCCAGCAGTAGGGGTGTCTACGAGCAGTACTTC. This translates into CSSSRGVYEQYF. The V call is TRBV6-1, the J call TRBJ2-7, with a possible D match to TRBD1 (5 bases). This CDR3 spans 12 amino acids. Germline V gene sequence: CDR1 MNHNS, CDR2 SASEGT.

At least ten counts were recorded for this clonotype. The rearrangement uses TRBV7-2 and TRBJ2-1; no clear D. Germline V CDR1 and CDR2: SGHTA, FQGNSA. The CDR3 totals 15 residues. Trimming cost V 0 bases and J 6 bases, with 12 bases left between them. The CDR3 here is CASSLARNGRNEQFF. As DNA, the CDR3 is TGTGCCAGCAGCTTAGCAAGGAACGGGCGCAATGAGCAGTTCTTC. The full variable domain, its missing parts supplied by reference TRBV7-2 and TRBJ2-1, is GAGVSQSPSNKVTEKGKDVELRCDPISGHTALYWYRQSLGQGLEFLIYFQGNSAPDKSGLPSDRFSAERTGGSVSTLTIQRTQQEDSAVYLCASSLARNGRNEQFFGPGTRLTVL.

The chain combines TRBV10-2 with TRBJ2-7; weak D call: TRBD1 (6 bases). CDR3 length: 15 amino acids. Per germline, CDR1 WSHSY and CDR2 SAAADI. V was shortened by 7 bases and J by 12 bases, with 28 bases between the two germline ends. CDR3 amino acids: CASTQSTGSSYQRYF. The CDR3 coding sequence is TGCGCCAGCACACAATCGACAGGCTCCTCCTACCAGCGGTACTTC.

On this clonotype: An end of the junction differs from the germline gene, which may be a read error. The chain links TRBV7-9 to TRBJ1-2; 11 positions match TRBD1. The CDR3 totals 14 residues. Per the germline V gene, CDR1 is SEHNR and CDR2 is FQNEAQ (reference sequence). CDR3 sequence: CGSGWDRGFHGYTF. The DNA for the CDR3 is TGTGGCAGCGGATGGGACAGGGGGTTTCATGGCTACACCTTT.

On this clonotype itself: The junction shows a germline mismatch at one end, possibly a read error. This chain's CDR3 is CVSSMGGDRGISLSGANVPTF. CDR3 in DNA: TGTGTCAGTAGCATGGGGGGAGACAGGGGCATTTCCCTCTCTGGGGCCAACGTCCCGACTTTC. The chain joins TRBV11-2 to TRBJ2-6, with 8 bases identical to TRBD1. Germline CDR1 reads SGHAT; CDR2 reads FQNNGV. The CDR3 spans 21 residues.

Notes on this clonotype: Lacking the conserved final phenylalanine or tryptophan, this CDR3 likely reflects a read error. The limits of the CDR3 on the DNA are not certain, so only TCRdb's listed CDR3 is given. The rearrangement uses TRBV11-3 and TRBJ2-7; TRBD1, the table's D call, was not compared with the DNA. The CDR3 has 14 residues if both end residues are counted. CDR1 SGHNT and CDR2 YENEEA come from the germline V gene. The CDR3 here is CASSPGEGDYEHNS.

As regards this clonotype: A junction boundary mismatches the germline segment, possibly from a read error. The chain combines TRBV13 with TRBJ2-1; D gene unclear. Per germline, CDR1 PRHDT and CDR2 FYEKMQ (reference sequence). The CDR3 has 17 residues. The CDR3 nucleotides are TGTGCCAGCGGCTTGGGGTTGGGCGGTAGTTCCTACAATGAGCAGTTCTTC. Its protein product is CASGLGLGGSSYNEQFF.

The chain links TRBV6-1 to TRBJ2-1, with D hard to call. Between the trimmed V and J ends, which lost 5 bases and 4 bases, there was a span of 9 bases. This CDR3 has 13 amino acids. The germline V gene encodes CDR1 MNHNS and CDR2 SASEGT. The CDR3 reads CASSNGSYNEQFF. The CDR3 DNA is TGTGCCAGCAGTAATGGATCATACAATGAGCAGTTCTTC.

With regard to this clonotype: Relative to the germline gene, one junction end is altered; a read error may explain this. The rearrangement uses TRBV14 and TRBJ2-1; a weak D match, TRBD1 (5 bases). This CDR3 comprises 14 residues. The germline V gene encodes CDR1 SGHDN and CDR2 FVKESK. The CDR3 sequence: CASSQNLDSSEQFF. DNA of the CDR3: TGTGCCAGTAGCCAAAATCTCGACAGCAGTGAGCAGTTCTTC.

Notes on this clonotype: A read error may produce the germline difference seen at one junction end. This rearrangement joins TRBV24-1 to TRBJ2-1, with 7 positions matching TRBD2. CDR3 length: 15 residues. CDR1 is KGHDR and CDR2 is SFDVKD in the germline V gene. The CDR3 loop reads CATSDRGGSHNDQFF. CDR3 sequence (DNA): TGTGCCACCAGTGACCGGGGAGGGTCCCACAATGATCAGTTCTTC.

Concerning this clonotype: An end of the junction does not agree with germline; a read error may underlie this. The chain uses TRBV7-2 and TRBJ2-1, with 11 bases that match TRBD2. The length of the CDR3 is 15 residues. The germline V gene encodes CDR1 SGHTA and CDR2 FQGNSA. CDR3 nucleotides: TGTGCCGGCAGCTCGGGACTAGCGGCATACGATGAGCAGTTCTTC. The encoded protein is CAGSSGLAAYDEQFF.

Written as DNA, the CDR3 is TGTGTCAACAGCTTGTCAGGCTTCAAGCTGTACTTC. Its protein product is CVNSLSGFKLYF. This chain joins TRBV11-2 and TRBJ2-7; D unclear. The germline V gene encodes CDR1 SGHAT and CDR2 FQNNGV. The CDR3 is made up of 12 amino acids.

This clonotype qualifies as medium-sized. The chain combines TRBV11-3 with TRBJ2-3; 14 positions match TRBD2. The CDR3 loop spans 17 amino acids. V lost 5 bases to trimming and J lost 3 bases; unmatched junction nucleotides: 7. The germline V gene has CDR1 SGHNT and CDR2 YENEEA. In nucleotides, the CDR3 is TGTGCCAGCAGCCTTGGGACTAGCGGGAGTCAAACAGATACGCAGTATTTT. This sequence encodes CASSLGTSGSQTDTQYF.

The sample holds a few counts of this clonotype. Likely a read error: the CDR3 ends without its conserved phenylalanine or tryptophan. The gene calls are TRBV6-2 or TRBV6-3 and TRBJ2-1, with unresolved D. Germline V gives CDR1 MNHEY, CDR2 SVGEGT. This CDR3 is 12 amino acids long. V was cut by 2 bases and J by 6 bases, with 5 bases left in between. CDR3 in DNA: TGTGCCAGCAGTTACGTAGGCAATGAGCAGTTCCTC. It codes for CASSYVGNEQFL.

For this clonotype: Since no conserved phenylalanine or tryptophan closes the CDR3, a read error is the likely cause. The chain recombines TRBV28 with TRBJ2-1; 9 positions match TRBD1. The CDR3 has 15 residues. Germline CDR1 is MDHEN and CDR2 is SYDVKM. The CDR3 is CASSSPGQGSNEQFS. The CDR3 DNA reads TGTGCCAGCAGCTCGCCGGGACAGGGTTCCAATGAACAGTTCTCC.